This note documents a single T cell receptor beta chain sequence. What it recognizes is unknown. The unexposed donors gave CD4+ T cells in 2011-2018, prior to COVID-19. CD4+ T cells were isolated from the cells after nine to eleven days of culture. The protocol was immunoSEQ multiplex PCR, while the TCRdb copy is restricted to in-frame clones and leaves out a portion. The table lists around 15,000 clones, 65% to 85% of them singletons. These data originate in a study of CD4 T cells in relation to SARS-CoV-2 and coronaviruses. The overall study: PBMCs were cultured with antigen for nine to eleven days before TCR beta sequencing. The study's findings and limits: Monoreactive clones expanded significantly more to SARS-CoV-2 than crossreactive clones did. No donor gave both pre-pandemic and post-infection samples.

Germline V lookup: CDR1 LNHDA, CDR2 SQIVND (reference sequence). The V gene lost 7 bases and the J gene lost 0 bases, with 15 bases spanning the gap. The CDR3 consists of 15 residues. The sequencing sample was made of CD4+ T cells from PBMCs, cultured in vitro. The TCR sequence derives from a human donor in good health. The chain joins TRBV19 to TRBJ1-1; D gene uncertain. This CDR3 reads CASTSSGIMNTEAFF. CDR3 DNA: TGTGCCAGTACCTCGTCGGGGATCATGAACACTGAAGCTTTCTTT.